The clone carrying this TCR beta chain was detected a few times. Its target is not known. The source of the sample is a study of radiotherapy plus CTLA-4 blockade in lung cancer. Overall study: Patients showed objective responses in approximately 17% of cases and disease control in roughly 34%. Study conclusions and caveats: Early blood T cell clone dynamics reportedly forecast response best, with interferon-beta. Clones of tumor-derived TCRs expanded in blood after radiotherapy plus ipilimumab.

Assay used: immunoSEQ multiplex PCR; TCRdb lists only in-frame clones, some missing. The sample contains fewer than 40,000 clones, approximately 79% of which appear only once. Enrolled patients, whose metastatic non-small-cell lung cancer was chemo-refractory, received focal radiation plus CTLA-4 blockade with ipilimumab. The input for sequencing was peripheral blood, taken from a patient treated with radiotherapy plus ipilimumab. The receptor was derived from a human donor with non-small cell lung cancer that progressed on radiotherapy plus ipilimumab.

CDR3 loop: CASSLQGTNTEAFF. The CDR3 DNA reads TGCGCCAGCAGCTTACAGGGAACGAACACTGAAGCTTTCTTT. The J gene is TRBJ1-1, the V gene TRBV5-1; a possible D gene is TRBD1 (6 bases). Germline CDR1 SGHRS, CDR2 YFSETQ. The ends were cut back, 2 bases at V and 1 base at J, with 9 bases in the middle. CDR3 size: 14 residues. The variable domain in full, with the rest retrieved from reference TRBV5-1 and TRBJ1-1, is KAGVTQTPRYLIKTRGQQVTLSCSPISGHRSVSWYQQTPGQGLQFLFEYFSETQRNKGNFPGRFSGRQFSNSRSEMNVSTLELGDSALYLCASSLQGTNTEAFFGQGTRLTVV.